The next 22 T cell receptor beta chains were all read from a single sample in a study of OX40 agonist ivuxolimab in advanced cancers. Repertoires were generated with immunoSEQ multiplex PCR, while TCRdb's copy carries only in-frame clones and drops some. The table has 30,000 to 35,000 clones, 70% to 85% seen once. The sample was CD4+ or CD8+ T cells sorted from blood, taken in a trial of the OX40 agonist ivuxolimab. The receptor source for this set is an adult with an advanced solid tumor such as melanoma, head and neck, liver or kidney cancer.

V and J are TRBV5-5 and TRBJ2-3, with D uncertain. V gave up 0 bases and J gave up 4 bases, with 3 bases separating them. CDR1 is SGHKS and CDR2 is YYEKEE in the germline V gene (reference sequence). CDR3 size: 12 residues. CDR3 amino acids: CASSLAADTQYF. DNA for the CDR3: TGTGCCAGCAGCTTGGCGGCAGATACGCAGTATTTT.

This chain connects TRBV7-9 to TRBJ2-5; the D gene could be TRBD1 or TRBD2 (5 bases each). The CDR3 is made up of 12 amino acids. Trimming removed 8 bases at V and 10 bases at J, with 17 bases between. Looked up from germline, CDR1 is SEHNR and CDR2 is FQNEAQ (reference sequence). Here the CDR3 reads CASFSGGLDQYF. CDR3 sequence (DNA): TGTGCCAGCTTCAGTGGGGGATTGGACCAGTACTTC. The complete variable domain, with remaining parts taken from reference TRBV7-9 and TRBJ2-5, reads DTGVSQNPRHKITKRGQNVTFRCDPISEHNRLYWYRQTLGQGPEFLTYFQNEAQLEKSRLLSDRFSAERPKGSFSTLEIQRTEQGDSAMYLCASFSGGLDQYFGPGTRLLVL.

This chain uses TRBV19 with TRBJ2-1; no firm D call. CDR3 length equals 15 residues. Trimming stripped 1 base from V and 7 bases from J, with 14 bases between. Germline V gene data show CDR1 as LNHDA and CDR2 as SQIVND (reference sequence). The CDR3 region has the DNA TGTGCCAGTAGTATAGCAGCCCATCCGACGAATGAGCAGTTCTTC. Amino acids: CASSIAAHPTNEQFF.

J is TRBJ1-5 and V is TRBV28; 7 nucleotides match TRBD1. J gave up 1 base and V 1 base, and 1 base lay outside the gene matches. CDR3 size: 15 residues. CDR1 is MDHEN, CDR2 SYDVKM, per germline. CDR3 bases: TGTGCCAGCAGTTTATACAGGGGAAGCAATCAGCCCCAGCATTTT. Its protein is CASSLYRGSNQPQHF.

The chain employs TRBV7-8 and TRBJ1-3; 7 bases are shared with TRBD1. Germline V gene lookup returns CDR1 SGHVS and CDR2 FQNEAQ. There are 14 residues in the CDR3. V gave up 5 bases and J gave up 3 bases; unmatched junction bases: 4. DNA of the CDR3: TGTGCCAGCAGCCACAGGGGCTATGGAAACACCATATATTTT. This gives the protein CASSHRGYGNTIYF.

The genes are TRBV29-1 and TRBJ2-5; TRBD1 aligns across 7 bases. The DNA end is more similar to TRBJ2-7, so the J call may be wrong. The CDR3 is made up of 11 amino acids. The germline V gene encodes CDR1 SQVTM and CDR2 ANQGSEA. The CDR3 sequence is CSSEEGAEQYF. The CDR3 DNA follows: TGCAGCTCCGAAGAGGGGGCCGAGCAGTACTTC.

This clone was counted a few times. Here the CDR3 reads CASSEWAGVSNQPQHF. CDR3 DNA: TGTGCCAGCAGTGAATGGGCAGGGGTTAGCAATCAGCCCCAGCATTTT. The rearrangement uses TRBV6-1 and TRBJ1-5; D might be TRBD1 (6 bases). The germline V and J ends were trimmed by 2 bases and 0 bases, with 11 bases remaining between them. CDR1 is MNHNS, CDR2 SASEGT, per germline. CDR3 size: 16 residues.

The CDR3 loop is CASSVTRAPNTGELFF. In DNA, the CDR3 is TGTGCCAGCAGCGTAACAAGAGCCCCGAACACCGGGGAGCTGTTTTTT. The rearrangement uses TRBV9 and TRBJ2-2; no firm D call. The germline V and J ends were trimmed by 1 base and 0 bases, with 10 bases remaining between them. The CDR3 runs 16 residues. The germline V gene has CDR1 SGDLS and CDR2 YYNGEE.

The chain is built from TRBV2 and TRBJ2-1, with TRBD2 matching over 7 bases. V trimming: 8 bases; J trimming: 3 bases; junction bases outside the gene matches: 10. Germline values: CDR1 SNHLY, CDR2 FYNNEI. The CDR3 contains 15 residues. In nucleotides, the CDR3 is TGTGCCAGCTTGAATCGGGGGGTCCTCTACAATGAGCAGTTCTTC. Protein product: CASLNRGVLYNEQFF.

The V gene is TRBV6-1, the J gene TRBJ2-7; maybe TRBD1 (5 bases). The germline CDR1 and CDR2 sequences are MNHNS and SASEGT. With 2 bases removed from V and 0 bases from J, the gap between germline ends came to 11 bases. This CDR3 has 15 residues. The CDR3 protein is CASSEPERGSYEQYF. Here the CDR3 DNA reads TGTGCCAGCAGTGAACCGGAAAGGGGCTCCTACGAGCAGTACTTC.

J is TRBJ2-3 and V is TRBV6-5; unclear D gene. CDR3 length: 12 amino acids. CDR1 is MNHEY, CDR2 SVGAGI, per germline. Trimming shortened V by 9 bases and J by 2 bases, and 9 bases separated the two germline ends. The CDR3 is CASSSYTDTQYF. DNA of the CDR3: TGTGCCAGTTCTTCCTACACAGATACGCAGTATTTT.

This clone was seen just once. This chain links TRBV5-8 with TRBJ1-5; D is undetermined. V dropped 2 bases and J dropped 7 bases, with 22 bases sitting between them. Looked up from germline, CDR1 is SGHTS and CDR2 is YDEGEE. This CDR3 spans 17 amino acids. Here the CDR3 reads CASSFYSVTQASQPQHF. Written as DNA, the CDR3 is TGTGCCAGCAGCTTCTACTCAGTTACTCAGGCATCGCAGCCCCAGCATTTT.

This chain links TRBV18 with TRBJ1-1; TRBD1 matches at 8 bases. V dropped 3 bases and J dropped 1; count of bases not matched to a gene: 1. CDR3 length: 14 amino acids. Germline V lookup: CDR1 KGHSH, CDR2 LQKENI. The CDR3 DNA follows: TGTGCCAGCTCACCGGACAGGGCGAACACTGAAGCTTTCTTT. Its protein product is CASSPDRANTEAFF.

V gene TRBV5-3 combines with J gene TRBJ2-3; D is perhaps TRBD1 (6 bases). TRBV5-3 is an ORF, with its function uncertain. This CDR3 is 15 amino acids long. V gave up 1 base and J gave up 0 bases, with 9 bases separating them. CDR3 DNA sequence: TGTGCCAGAAGCTTGAAAGGACAGAGCACAGATACGCAGTATTTT. Residues: CARSLKGQSTDTQYF.

This chain uses TRBV18 with TRBJ2-5; TRBD1 agrees at 7 bases. Trimming removed 3 bases from V and 5 bases from J; junction bases left unmatched: 3. The germline gives CDR1 KGHSH, CDR2 LQKENI. The CDR3 extends over 13 amino acids. The CDR3 spells CASSPGQRETQYF. The CDR3 DNA is TGTGCCAGCTCACCGGGACAGCGGGAGACCCAGTACTTC.

V usage is TRBV4-2 and J usage is TRBJ2-1; D is perhaps TRBD2 (6 bases). Trimming pared 1 base from V and 1 base from J, leaving 8 bases between. Germline V gene data show CDR1 as LGHNA and CDR2 as YNFKEQ. The CDR3 length is 15 residues. The CDR3 loop is CASSQGSGSYNEQFF. The CDR3 nucleotides are TGTGCCAGCAGCCAAGGTAGCGGTTCCTACAATGAGCAGTTCTTC.

The V call is TRBV4-1, the J call TRBJ1-5; unclear D gene. This CDR3 contains 15 residues. Trimming removed 4 bases at V and 11 bases at J, with 21 bases between. CDR1 and CDR2 from the germline V gene are MGHRA and YSYEKL. The CDR3 region has the DNA TGCGCCAGCAGCCTCCAGGAGGACCTCGCATGGGCCCAGCATTTT. Translated, it gives CASSLQEDLAWAQHF.

The chain employs TRBV14 and TRBJ1-1, with 7 nucleotides matching TRBD1. The CDR3 loop spans 15 amino acids. Germline V gene sequence: CDR1 SGHDN, CDR2 FVKESK. V lost 2 bases, J lost 2 bases, and 5 bases stayed unmatched. The CDR3 DNA is TGTGCCAGCAGCCAACACAGGGGATTCAACACTGAAGCTTTCTTT. Protein sequence: CASSQHRGFNTEAFF.

V usage is TRBV11-2 and J usage is TRBJ2-2; a possible D gene is TRBD2 (5 bases). The CDR3 spans 14 residues. Germline CDR1 SGHAT, CDR2 FQNNGV. V was cut by 6 bases and J by 3 bases, with 11 bases left in between. DNA of the CDR3: TGTGCCAGCAGATGGGAGTACGACACCGGGGAGCTGTTTTTT. The encoded protein is CASRWEYDTGELFF.

V and J are TRBV2 and TRBJ2-2; a possible D gene is TRBD2 (6 bases). Trimming took 8 bases from V and 0 from J, leaving 10 bases between them. The germline V gene has CDR1 SNHLY and CDR2 FYNNEI. The CDR3 is 14 amino acids. CDR3: CASGGLTNTGELFF. The CDR3, as DNA: TGTGCCAGCGGGGGACTCACGAACACCGGGGAGCTGTTTTTT. The full variable domain, its missing parts supplied by reference TRBV2 and TRBJ2-2, is EPEVTQTPSHQVTQMGQEVILRCVPISNHLYFYWYRQILGQKVEFLVSFYNNEISEKSEIFDDQFSVERPDGSNFTLKIRSTKLEDSAMYFCASGGLTNTGELFFGEGSRLTVL.

This clone was observed a handful of times. This chain connects TRBV5-1 to TRBJ2-3; D not resolved. The V end was cut by 4 bases, the J end by 0 bases, with 12 bases between. This CDR3 is 15 amino acids long. Germline-derived CDR1 and CDR2 are SGHRS and YFSETQ. CDR3 coding DNA: TGCGCCAGCAGCCCGATGACAATCAGCACAGATACGCAGTATTTT. Translated: CASSPMTISTDTQYF.

The rearrangement links TRBV11-3 to TRBJ1-3, with 8 bases lining up with TRBD1. Germline trimming cut 8 bases from V and 3 bases from J; bases unmatched to any gene: 18. Germline V gene sequence: CDR1 SGHNT, CDR2 YENEEA. The CDR3 is 18 residues long. CDR3 loop: CASETLPPDRENGNTIYF. The DNA of the CDR3 is TGTGCCAGCGAAACTCTACCCCCGGACAGGGAGAATGGAAACACCATATATTTT.